Below are 26 T cell receptor beta chains sequenced from a single sample in a study of blood T cell repertoires in COVID-19. Measured with immunoSEQ multiplex PCR; TCRdb has only the in-frame clones, and not every one. Of some 22,000 clones detected, roughly 89% appear once; the ten largest clones hold roughly 28%. Sequencing was carried out using peripheral blood. These receptors originate from a man aged 65 to 79 with COVID-19, enrolled during active disease.

This chain connects TRBV11-2 to TRBJ2-3; 9 bases match TRBD2. The CDR3 runs to 14 residues. Trimming cost V 1 base and J 5 bases; bases outside gene matches: 1. Germline assignment: CDR1 SGHAT and CDR2 FQNNGV. The CDR3: CASSLVSGRDTQYF. The CDR3 bases are TGTGCCAGCAGCTTAGTTAGCGGGAGAGATACGCAGTATTTT. Complete variable domain (other parts from reference TRBV11-2 and TRBJ2-3): EAGVAQSPRYKIIEKRQSVAFWCNPISGHATLYWYQQILGQGPKLLIQFQNNGVVDDSQLPKDRFSAERLKGVDSTLKIQPAKLEDSAVYLCASSLVSGRDTQYFGPGTRLTVL.

This clone was seen just once. The chain recombines TRBV7-8 with TRBJ2-2; D may be TRBD2 (6 bases). V shed 2 bases and J shed 5 bases, with 12 bases lying between them. CDR3 length: 15 residues. Germline V gene lookup returns CDR1 SGHVS and CDR2 FQNEAQ. CDR3 bases: TGTGCCAGCAGCTTACCAAGGGGAGGAACCGGGGAGCTGTTTTTT. It specifies CASSLPRGGTGELFF.

Of note for this clone: Sequence at one end of the junction differs from germline and may be a read error. V is TRBV30 and J is TRBJ2-3, with 14 positions matching TRBD2. The length of the CDR3 is 12 residues. In germline, CDR1 is GTSNPN, CDR2 SVGIG (reference sequence). The CDR3 nucleotides are TGTGCGTGGACTAGCGGGGGGCAGGGGCAGTATTTT. Translation: CAWTSGGQGQYF.

In this sample, this clone turned up once. The chain links TRBV11-2 to TRBJ2-1; 10 bases agree with TRBD2. The CDR3 length is 13 residues. Trimming removed 6 bases from V and 4 bases from J; junction bases left unmatched: 0. Germline V gives CDR1 SGHAT, CDR2 FQNNGV. CDR3 in DNA: TGTGCCAGCAGGGGACTAGCGTACAATGAGCAGTTCTTC. Translated: CASRGLAYNEQFF.

The genes are TRBV19 and TRBJ2-7, with TRBD1 as a possible D gene (6 bases). CDR3 length: 15 residues. V lost 5 bases, J lost 2 bases, and 16 bases lay in between. Germline V CDR1 and CDR2: LNHDA, SQIVND (reference sequence). The CDR3 region has the DNA TGTGCCAGTAGTGGAGCCGGGACAAAAGCCTACGAGCAGTACTTC. Protein: CASSGAGTKAYEQYF.

This chain uses TRBV19 with TRBJ2-2; D possibly corresponds to TRBD1 (6 bases). CDR1 is LNHDA and CDR2 is SQIVND in the germline V gene (reference sequence). V lost 7 bases and J lost 1, with 10 bases in between. CDR3 length equals 14 residues. In nucleotides, the CDR3 is TGTGCCAGTAACCCGGGACAGAACACCGGGGAGCTGTTTTTT. Translated, it gives CASNPGQNTGELFF.

The CDR3 nucleotides read TGCGCCAGCAGCTTGGCCACTTTGCCCTCGAATGAGCAGTTCTTC. This encodes CASSLATLPSNEQFF. This chain links TRBV5-1 with TRBJ2-1; unclear D gene. The V end was cut by 0 bases, the J end by 7 bases, with 14 bases between. CDR3 size: 15 residues. The germline V gene encodes CDR1 SGHRS and CDR2 YFSETQ.

This chain links TRBV7-6 with TRBJ1-2, with TRBD1 matching 7 bases. The V gene end was trimmed by 1 base and the J gene end by 0 bases; junction bases not matched to a gene: 11. Germline V lookup: CDR1 SGHVS, CDR2 FNYEAQ. CDR3 length: 18 residues. The CDR3 region is CASSLEEPPQGTNYGYTF. CDR3 nucleotides: TGTGCCAGCAGCTTAGAAGAGCCTCCACAGGGGACTAACTATGGCTACACCTTC.

This clone was picked up one time. The V and J genes are TRBV11-2 and TRBJ2-1, with 8 bases lining up with TRBD2. The J segment lost 2 bases and the V segment lost 5 bases, leaving 11 bases of the junction unmatched. From germline, CDR1 is SGHAT and CDR2 FQNNGV. There are 17 residues in the CDR3. CDR3 sequence: CASSTNIKLAAYNEQFF. For the CDR3, the DNA is TGTGCCAGCAGCACCAACATTAAACTAGCGGCCTACAATGAGCAGTTCTTC.

The rearrangement links TRBV24-1 to TRBJ1-1; D is perhaps TRBD1 (5 bases). The V and J ends lost 12 bases and 4 bases respectively, with 14 bases between them. Germline values: CDR1 KGHDR, CDR2 SFDVKD. The CDR3 is 12 residues long. DNA for the CDR3: TGTGCCCCGGGACGGGAGGGCACTGAAGCTTTCTTT. This sequence encodes CAPGREGTEAFF.

J is TRBJ2-1 and V is TRBV7-2, with D perhaps TRBD1 (6 bases). The V gene lost 4 bases and the J gene lost 0 bases, with 10 bases spanning the gap. Per the germline V gene, CDR1 is SGHTA and CDR2 is FQGNSA. The CDR3 runs to 15 residues. CDR3 sequence reads: CASSSRGSSYNEQFF. For the CDR3, the DNA is TGTGCCAGCAGCTCGAGGGGGAGCTCCTACAATGAGCAGTTCTTC.

The gene calls are TRBV5-1 and TRBJ2-7; 7 bases are a match to TRBD2. V lost 0 bases, J lost 7 bases, and 10 bases stayed unmatched. CDR3 length: 15 amino acids. Germline loops: CDR1 SGHRS, CDR2 YFSETQ. The CDR3 here is CASSLDLAVSREQYF. CDR3 sequence (DNA): TGCGCCAGCAGCTTGGACCTAGCGGTGTCTAGGGAGCAGTACTTC.

J is TRBJ2-5 and V is TRBV29-1, with 9 bases that match TRBD1. Germline V gene lookup returns CDR1 SQVTM and CDR2 ANQGSEA. The ends lost 7 bases at V and 5 bases at J; junction bases unmatched: 8. The CDR3 contains 13 residues. The chain's CDR3 is CSGDRVRGETQYF. Written as DNA, the CDR3 is TGCAGCGGGGACAGGGTGCGCGGGGAGACCCAGTACTTC.

The chain has TRBV27 and TRBJ2-7; weak D call: TRBD2 (5 bases). The CDR3 has 14 residues. Germline values: CDR1 MNHEY, CDR2 SMNVEV (reference sequence). Trimming removed 2 bases at V and 5 bases at J, with 13 bases between. The CDR3 DNA reads as TGTGCCAGCAGTTTACGAGGGCCAAGGGACGAGCAGTACTTC. As protein: CASSLRGPRDEQYF.

The gene calls are TRBV7-9 and TRBJ2-1, with TRBD2 matching over 10 bases. Germline CDR1 reads SEHNR; CDR2 reads FQNEAQ (reference sequence). The length of the CDR3 is 16 residues. Trimming at V came to 3 bases and at J to 6 bases, leaving 8 bases not matched to a gene. The CDR3 DNA reads TGTGCCAGCAGCTTCACTCTAGCGGGGGTCCTCAATGAGCAGTTCTTC. Protein product: CASSFTLAGVLNEQFF.

The chain recombines TRBV12-3 or TRBV12-4 with TRBJ2-1; weak D call: TRBD1 (6 bases). There are 11 residues in the CDR3. V was cut by 2 bases and J by 10 bases, with 6 bases left in between. CDR3: CASSLRGEQFF. DNA for the CDR3: TGTGCCAGCAGTTTAAGGGGGGAGCAGTTCTTC.

This clone was observed a few times. The chain employs TRBV27 and TRBJ2-1; 11 nucleotides match TRBD2. Germline-derived CDR1 and CDR2 are MNHEY and SMNVEV (reference sequence). This CDR3 has 14 amino acids. Trimming cost V 10 bases and J 4 bases; bases outside gene matches: 6. The CDR3 DNA follows: TGTGCCATCCGGACTAGCGGGTTTTACAATGAGCAGTTCTTC. Its translation: CAIRTSGFYNEQFF.

This sequence joins TRBV6-1 and TRBJ2-5, with D possibly matching TRBD1 (5 bases). Trimming took off 0 bases at V and 4 bases at J, with 15 bases between the two ends. Germline values: CDR1 MNHNS, CDR2 SASEGT. This CDR3 region has 16 residues. The CDR3 bases are TGTGCCAGCAGTGAAGCGCTTCCCCAGGGTGGAGAGACCCAGTACTTC. This encodes CASSEALPQGGETQYF.

The V and J genes are TRBV5-1 and TRBJ2-1; possible D gene TRBD1, 6 bases. Trimming left V 0 bases short and J 4 bases short, with 14 bases between. CDR3 length: 16 amino acids. Germline-derived CDR1 and CDR2 are SGHRS and YFSETQ. CDR3 in amino acids: CASSLGSGTLYNEQFF. CDR3 nucleotide sequence: TGCGCCAGCAGCTTGGGCTCCGGGACACTATACAATGAGCAGTTCTTC. Full variable domain (missing parts from reference TRBV5-1 and TRBJ2-1): KAGVTQTPRYLIKTRGQQVTLSCSPISGHRSVSWYQQTPGQGLQFLFEYFSETQRNKGNFPGRFSGRQFSNSRSEMNVSTLELGDSALYLCASSLGSGTLYNEQFFGPGTRLTVL.

The chain links TRBV11-1 to TRBJ2-1; D is uncertain. V was cut by 1 base and J by 0 bases, with 10 bases left in between. From germline, CDR1 is SGHAT and CDR2 FQDESV (reference sequence). CDR3 size: 16 residues. CDR3 nucleotides: TGTGCCAGCAGCTTAGGAGGCGAAGGCTCCTACAATGAGCAGTTCTTC. It yields the protein CASSLGGEGSYNEQFF.

The table lists this clone with a few counts. The chain employs TRBV6-5 and TRBJ2-7; 9 bases map to TRBD1. Germline V CDR1 and CDR2: MNHEY, SVGAGI. This CDR3 comprises 14 residues. Trimming at V came to 2 bases and at J to 6 bases, leaving 5 bases not matched to a gene. CDR3 in amino acids: CASSYGTGFVEQYF. CDR3 DNA: TGTGCCAGCAGTTACGGGACAGGGTTCGTCGAGCAGTACTTC.

The rearrangement uses TRBV28 and TRBJ2-1; D might be TRBD2 (6 bases). Germline V CDR1 and CDR2: MDHEN, SYDVKM. This CDR3 comprises 17 residues. Trimming shortened V by 8 bases and J by 8 bases, and 28 bases separated the two germline ends. The CDR3 sequence: CASSPLGGAALRDEQFF. In nucleotides, the CDR3 is TGTGCCAGCTCTCCACTGGGGGGAGCCGCGCTACGCGATGAGCAGTTCTTC.

The DNA for the CDR3 is TGCGCCAGCAGCTTGTCCCACAGGGAAGGAACCGGGGAGCTGTTTTTT. Translation gives CASSLSHREGTGELFF. The V call is TRBV5-1, the J call TRBJ2-2, with D perhaps matching TRBD1 (6 bases). Trimming shortened V by 1 base and J by 5 bases, and 15 bases separated the two germline ends. CDR1 SGHRS and CDR2 YFSETQ come from the germline V gene. CDR3 length: 16 residues.

The V and J genes are TRBV6-5 and TRBJ1-2; perhaps TRBD1 as D (5 bases). The CDR3 runs 12 residues. Germline V gene data show CDR1 as MNHEY and CDR2 as SVGAGI. The germline V and J ends were trimmed by 4 bases and 6 bases, with 9 bases remaining between them. The CDR3 bases are TGTGCCAGCAGTTCAGGGTGGGATGGCTACACCTTC. The encoded protein is CASSSGWDGYTF.

This chain joins TRBV5-1 and TRBJ1-5; D unresolved. Looked up from germline, CDR1 is SGHRS and CDR2 is YFSETQ. This CDR3 contains 14 residues. Trimming shortened V by 2 bases and J by 8 bases, and 14 bases separated the two germline ends. CDR3 coding DNA: TGCGCCAGCAGCTTAGAGGGTTTGGGGAAGCCCCAGCATTTT. It codes for CASSLEGLGKPQHF.

The chain employs TRBV30 and TRBJ1-3; 7 positions agree with TRBD1. The germline V gene encodes CDR1 GTSNPN and CDR2 SVGIG (reference sequence). This CDR3 is 14 amino acids long. With V trimmed by 3 bases and J by 2 bases, 4 bases remained unmatched. The CDR3 DNA reads as TGTGCCTGGAGCCTAGGGACAGCTGGAAACACCATATATTTT. It translates to CAWSLGTAGNTIYF.